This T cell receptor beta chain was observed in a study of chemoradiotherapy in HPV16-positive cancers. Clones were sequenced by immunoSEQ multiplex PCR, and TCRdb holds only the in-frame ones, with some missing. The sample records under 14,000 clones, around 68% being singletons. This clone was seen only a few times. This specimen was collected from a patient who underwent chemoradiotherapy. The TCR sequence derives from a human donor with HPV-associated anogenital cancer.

The CDR3 bases are TGCAGCGTTGAACGGGACAGGGGGCGCGATGGCTACACCTTC. Protein: CSVERDRGRDGYTF. The chain links TRBV29-1 to TRBJ1-2, with 12 positions matching TRBD1. Germline V gives CDR1 SQVTM, CDR2 ANQGSEA. The CDR3 is 14 amino acids. Trimming took 2 bases from V and 6 from J; bases not matched to a gene: 4.